The 8 T cell receptor beta chains reported below all come from one sample, sequenced in a study of shared clonotypes between healthy human individuals. Using immunoSEQ multiplex PCR, the repertoire was profiled, and TCRdb retains in-frame clones only, with some absent. This sample has about 2.5 million clones, with roughly 90% found just once. Sequencing was performed on naive CD4+ T cells from PBMCs. Subset given: CD45RA+ positively selected. These receptors were taken from a man between 18 and 29 years old in good health. Some clones in this sample may be carry-over from other donors' samples.

As for this clone: Other DNA sequences within the sample encode an identical CDR3. This rearrangement joins TRBV7-9 to TRBJ2-7; D possibly matches TRBD1 or TRBD2 (5 bases each). V gave up 3 bases and J gave up 0 bases, with 9 bases separating them. Germline V gives CDR1 SEHNR, CDR2 FQNEAQ (reference sequence). There are 14 residues in the CDR3. The CDR3 spells CASSLAGSSYEQYF. DNA of the CDR3: TGTGCCAGCAGCTTGGCAGGGAGCTCCTACGAGCAGTACTTC.

The genes are TRBV2 and TRBJ2-4; 8 bases are shared with TRBD1. CDR1 is SNHLY, CDR2 FYNNEI, per germline. This CDR3 spans 12 amino acids. Trimming cost V 6 bases and J 7 bases; bases outside gene matches: 2. The CDR3 nucleotides are TGTGCCAGCAGGGACAGGGCCAACATTCAGTACTTC. This encodes CASRDRANIQYF.

Of note for this clone: Other DNA sequences in this sample translate to the same CDR3. The rearrangement joins TRBV11-2 to TRBJ2-7; D is ambiguous. CDR1 SGHAT and CDR2 FQNNGV come from the germline V gene. The V gene lost 1 base and the J gene lost 6 bases, with 4 bases spanning the gap. CDR3 length: 11 residues. The chain's CDR3 is CASSLAGEQYF. The CDR3 region has the DNA TGTGCCAGCAGCTTAGCCGGCGAGCAGTACTTC.

This clone appeared a single time. The chain employs TRBV29-1 and TRBJ2-2, with TRBD1 identical over 9 bases. V was pared by 4 bases and J by 7 bases, with 4 bases of the junction left unmatched. This CDR3 region has 13 residues. Per the germline V gene, CDR1 is SQVTM and CDR2 is ANQGSEA. CDR3 DNA sequence: TGCAGCGTTGCTCGACAGGGGGGCGGGGAGCTGTTTTTT. Protein: CSVARQGGGELFF.

This clone was counted once. V gene TRBV5-6 combines with J gene TRBJ2-3; 9 bases fit TRBD1. V shed 5 bases and J 5 bases; nucleotides not matched to a gene: 15. The V gene's germline CDR1 is SGHDT and CDR2 YYEEEE. This CDR3 contains 17 residues. The CDR3 DNA sequence: TGTGCCAGCAGTCAACTGGGGACAGGGAAAGTGGGAGATACGCAGTATTTT. It translates to CASSQLGTGKVGDTQYF.

The rearrangement links TRBV2 to TRBJ1-1; D remains unclear. Germline V gene sequence: CDR1 SNHLY, CDR2 FYNNEI. This CDR3 region has 13 residues. Trimming cost V 4 bases and J 7 bases, with 13 bases left between them. CDR3 DNA: TGTGCCAGCAGTGGCCTCGGGGTTTTTGAAGCTTTCTTT. This encodes CASSGLGVFEAFF.

The chain links TRBV7-2 to TRBJ1-2; possible D gene TRBD1, 5 bases. Deletions cut 0 bases from V and 3 bases from J, with 14 bases between. Germline CDR1 is SGHTA and CDR2 is FQGNSA. This CDR3 comprises 16 residues. As DNA, the CDR3 is TGTGCCAGCAGCTTAGCGCGGCCCTTGGGGGACTATGGCTACACCTTC. This sequence encodes CASSLARPLGDYGYTF.

The CDR3 region has the DNA TGTGCCAGCAGTGATAGGGTAGGTAGTTGCCCCGGGGAGCTGTTTTTT. Its protein is CASSDRVGSCPGELFF. This rearrangement joins TRBV25-1 to TRBJ2-2; D not resolved. The CDR3 runs to 16 residues. V was shortened by 3 bases and J by 6 bases, with 17 bases between the two germline ends. CDR1 and CDR2 (germline): MGHDK, SYGVNS. Filled out from reference TRBV25-1 and TRBJ2-2, the complete variable domain reads EADIYQTPRYLVIGTGKKITLECSQTMGHDKMYWYQQDPGMELHLIHYSYGVNSTEKGDLSSESTVSRIRTEHFPLTLESARPSHTSQYLCASSDRVGSCPGELFFGEGSRLTVL.